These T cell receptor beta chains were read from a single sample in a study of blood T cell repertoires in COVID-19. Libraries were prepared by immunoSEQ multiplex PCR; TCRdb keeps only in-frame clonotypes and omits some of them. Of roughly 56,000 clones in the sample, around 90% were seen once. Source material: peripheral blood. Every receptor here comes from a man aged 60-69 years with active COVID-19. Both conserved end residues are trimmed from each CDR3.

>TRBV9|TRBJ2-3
ASSVGGGSSTDTQY
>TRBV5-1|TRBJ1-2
ASSLDRGEVYGYT
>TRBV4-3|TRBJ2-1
ASSPGDSGRNEQF
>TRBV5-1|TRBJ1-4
ASSWIGAQDEKLF
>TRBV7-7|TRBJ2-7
ASSLGRGGYEQY
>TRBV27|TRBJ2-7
ASRIADHSYEQY
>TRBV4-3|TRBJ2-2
ASSTEANTGELF
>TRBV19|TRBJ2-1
ASSQLAGAGEQF
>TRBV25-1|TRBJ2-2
ASSEGGYTGELF
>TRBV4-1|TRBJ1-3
ASSQSFLIFGTGNTIY
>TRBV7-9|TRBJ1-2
ASSLGQAGNYGYT
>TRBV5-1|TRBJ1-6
ASSLDIEGQGIGAGSPLH
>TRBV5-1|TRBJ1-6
ASSLGTENSPLH
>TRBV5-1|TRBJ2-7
ASSYPGTYEQY
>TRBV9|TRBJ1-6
ASSLQDRNSPLH
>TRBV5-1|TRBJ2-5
ASSPEGATQY
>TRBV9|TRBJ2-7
ASSFDSNYEQY
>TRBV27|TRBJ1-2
ASSPPLDT
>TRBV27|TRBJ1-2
ASSYTGVDGYT
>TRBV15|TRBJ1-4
ATRRSVLAKLF
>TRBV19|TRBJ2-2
ASSGALLSTTGELF
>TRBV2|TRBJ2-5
ASSATSGNGETQY
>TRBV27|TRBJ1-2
ASSLRGLPSDGYT
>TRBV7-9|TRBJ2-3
ASSLGLAADTQY
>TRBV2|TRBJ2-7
ASRDPQRAGQSPYEQY
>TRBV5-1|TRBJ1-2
ASSTGENYGYT
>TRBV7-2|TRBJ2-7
ASSKPGTGLHEQY
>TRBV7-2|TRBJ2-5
ASSLRTGGAVGETQY
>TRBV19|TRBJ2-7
ASSTLRTGVSYEQY
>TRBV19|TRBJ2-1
ASRSPGTGYNEQF
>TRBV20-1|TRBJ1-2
SASRGSYGYT